The clone carrying this T cell receptor beta chain rates as medium-sized (0.01 to 0.1%). The source of the sample is a study of T and B cells in COVID-19 patients. Study background: Peripheral blood came from COVID-19 patients with active infection or after recovery.

Each TRB amplification used about 250-550 ng of genomic DNA from blood. Multiplex PCR with BIOMED2 TRB-A/B primer pools amplified TRB rearrangements. TCRdb analysed the multiplex PCR reads with MiXCR anew, one entry per CDR3 protein. The table has 20,000 to 25,000 distinct CDR3 sequences, 30% seen once. Sequencing was performed on blood. The source is a human donor who had recovered from COVID-19.

In DNA form, the CDR3 reads TGTGCCAGTAGTCGGGACATGAACTCTGGGGCCAACGTCCTGACTTTC. Protein product: CASSRDMNSGANVLTF. The chain uses TRBV19 and TRBJ2-6, with D perhaps TRBD1 (6 bases). The germline V and J ends were trimmed by 5 bases and 0 bases, with 11 bases remaining between them. The CDR3 covers 16 residues. Germline CDR1 LNHDA, CDR2 SQIVND (reference sequence).